Listed below are T cell receptor beta chains from one sample, sequenced in a study of Graves' ophthalmopathy and Graves' hyperthyroidism. TCRdb ran MiXCR on the multiplex PCR reads and lists one entry per CDR3 protein. Among fewer than 350,000 distinct CDR3 sequences listed, about a sixth were seen once. Specimen: peripheral blood. These receptors were collected from an adult man with Graves' ophthalmopathy. Each CDR3 is given with its conserved first and last residue. A D gene is named only where the DNA matches it firmly. Only part of the rows carry a size: once, few, many, or a class if the clone is expanded.

>.|.|TRBJ1-2|TRBV28
CASSFNRRAYGYTF
TGTGCCAGCAGTTTTAATCGGAGAGCCTATGGCTACACCTTC
>.|many|TRBJ2-5|TRBV24-1
CATSALGQNQETQYF
TGTGCCACCAGTGCCCTGGGACAAAACCAAGAGACCCAGTACTTC
>.|many|TRBJ2-2|TRBV7-8
CASSPAGTETTNTGELFF
TGTGCCAGCAGCCCTGCCGGGACCGAGACGACGAACACCGGGGAGCTGTTTTTT
>TRBD1|many|TRBJ1-1|TRBV5-1
CASSGQGGTTEAFF
TGCGCCAGCAGCGGACAGGGAGGGACCACTGAAGCTTTCTTT
>.|many|TRBJ2-4|TRBV12-3/TRBV12-4
CASSLGREVAKNIQYF
TGTGCCAGCAGTTTGGGTAGGGAGGTAGCCAAAAACATTCAGTACTTC
>TRBD1|many|TRBJ1-1|TRBV20-1
CSARGTGRAFF
TGCAGTGCTAGAGGGACAGGGCGGGCTTTCTTT
>TRBD1|many|TRBJ1-2|TRBV29-1
CSVAGQASNYGYTF
TGCAGCGTTGCTGGACAGGCATCTAACTATGGCTACACCTTC
>.|many|TRBJ2-2|TRBV7-2
CASSLAGWFRPGELFF
TGTGCCAGCAGCTTAGCCGGTTGGTTCAGGCCCGGGGAGCTGTTTTTT
>.|many|TRBJ1-2|TRBV19
CASSIAQGSYGYTF
TGTGCCAGTAGTATAGCACAGGGCAGCTATGGCTACACCTTC
>.|.|TRBJ2-2|TRBV19
CASSIRDGTTGELFF
TGTGCCAGTAGTATCCGGGACGGGACCACCGGGGAGCTGTTTTTT
>.|many|TRBJ1-2|TRBV6-5
CASSYGMVSAEGHGYTF
TGTGCCAGCAGTTACGGCATGGTCAGTGCAGAGGGCCATGGCTACACCTTC
>.|.|TRBJ2-7|TRBV7-2
CASTPSLGASYEQYF
TGTGCCAGCACTCCTAGTCTGGGCGCCTCCTACGAGCAGTACTTC
>.|many|TRBJ2-5|TRBV12-3/TRBV12-4
CASSLRAETQYF
TGTGCCAGCAGTTTACGGGCCGAGACCCAGTACTTC
>TRBD2|.|TRBJ2-7|TRBV29-1
CSVEGLAGDYEQYF
TGCAGCGTTGAAGGCCTAGCGGGAGACTACGAGCAGTACTTC
>.|many|TRBJ1-1|TRBV2
CASRETRGGGFTEAFF
TGTGCCAGCAGAGAGACCCGAGGAGGCGGGTTCACTGAAGCTTTCTTT
>.|many|TRBJ2-2|TRBV24-1
CATSVRGSNTGELFF
TGTGCCACCAGTGTTCGGGGGTCGAACACCGGGGAGCTGTTTTTT
>.|.|TRBJ1-2|TRBV12-3/TRBV12-4
CASSLRVEGYGYTF
TGTGCCAGCAGTTTAAGGGTGGAGGGCTATGGCTACACCTTC
>.|.|TRBJ2-5|TRBV6-1
CASTVVNGLMGETQHF
TGTGCCAGCACCGTCGTAAACGGCCTAATGGGAGAGACCCAGCACTTC
>TRBD2|many|TRBJ2-7|TRBV6-5
CASSYSLYTSGTYEQYF
TGTGCCAGCAGTTACTCGCTGTATACTAGCGGGACCTACGAGCAGTACTTC
>TRBD1|many|TRBJ1-3|TRBV5-1
CASSWTGVSGNTIYF
TGCGCCAGCAGCTGGACAGGGGTCTCTGGAAACACCATATATTTT
>.|many|TRBJ1-1|TRBV30
CAWSLGEGRKAFF
TGTGCCTGGAGTCTGGGGGAGGGCAGAAAAGCTTTCTTT
>.|many|TRBJ1-6|TRBV3-1
CASSPTTGLSNNSPLHF
TGTGCCAGCAGCCCAACCACAGGCCTCTCCAACAATTCACCCCTCCACTTT
>TRBD1|many|TRBJ1-3|TRBV5-1
CASSLTTGQGAPGNTIYF
TGCGCCAGCAGCTTGACAACTGGACAGGGGGCGCCTGGAAACACCATATATTTT
>.|.|TRBJ1-2|TRBV5-1
CASREGGYGYTF
TGCGCCAGCAGAGAGGGAGGCTATGGCTACACCTTC
>TRBD1|.|TRBJ1-2|TRBV6-2/TRBV6-3
CASSYSGTGMNGYTF
TGTGCCAGCAGTTACTCCGGGACAGGGATGAATGGCTACACCTTC
>.|many|TRBJ2-5|TRBV5-1
CASSREIMTDIQETQYF
TGCGCCAGCAGCCGAGAAATTATGACAGACATCCAAGAGACCCAGTACTTC
>.|many|TRBJ2-5|TRBV6-2/TRBV6-3
CASSRRGPETQYF
TGTGCCAGCAGTCGGAGGGGGCCGGAGACCCAGTACTTC
>TRBD2|many|TRBJ2-5|TRBV19
CASSSSTSGSWETQYF
TGTGCCAGTAGTTCCTCGACTAGCGGGAGTTGGGAGACCCAGTACTTC
>.|many|TRBJ2-5|TRBV6-5
CASSPSSWGFGETQYF
TGTGCCAGCAGTCCCTCCTCGTGGGGCTTCGGGGAGACCCAGTACTTC
>.|many|TRBJ2-5|TRBV11-2
CASSFQGGQETQYF
TGTGCCAGCAGCTTTCAGGGGGGGCAAGAGACCCAGTACTTC
>.|many|TRBJ2-7|TRBV7-9
CASSLEQGATYEQYF
TGTGCCAGCAGCTTAGAACAAGGGGCCACCTACGAGCAGTACTTC
>TRBD1|.|TRBJ2-7|TRBV12-3/TRBV12-4
CASSLGTGVSYEQYF
TGTGCCAGCAGTCTCGGGACAGGGGTATCCTACGAGCAGTACTTC
>.|many|TRBJ2-7|TRBV6-5
CASSYRDSDYEQYF
TGTGCCAGCAGTTACAGGGATAGCGACTACGAGCAGTACTTC
>.|few|TRBJ1-5|TRBV6-2/TRBV6-3
CASSLSGVRNQPQHF
TGTGCCAGCAGTTTATCAGGGGTACGCAATCAGCCCCAGCATTTT
>.|many|TRBJ1-2|TRBV3-1
CASSPTGSYAGYTF
TGTGCCAGCAGCCCTACCGGGTCGTACGCTGGCTACACCTTC
>.|many|TRBJ1-1|TRBV2
CASSVGPVGAFF
TGTGCCAGCAGTGTCGGGCCCGTGGGTGCTTTCTTT
>TRBD2|many|TRBJ2-7|TRBV11-2
CASSLDGEGAYEQYF
TGTGCCAGCAGCTTAGACGGGGAGGGTGCCTACGAGCAGTACTTC
>.|.|TRBJ1-1|TRBV6-5
CASSYGTSGAEAFF
TGTGCCAGCAGTTACGGGACATCAGGTGCTGAAGCTTTCTTT
>.|many|TRBJ1-2|TRBV6-5
CASSYSTQGRGGYTF
TGTGCCAGCAGTTACTCGACTCAGGGGAGAGGTGGCTACACCTTC
>.|many|TRBJ2-5|TRBV12-3/TRBV12-4
CASTPGGLYQETQYF
TGTGCCAGCACTCCCGGGGGCCTGTACCAAGAGACCCAGTACTTC
>TRBD1|many|TRBJ1-6|TRBV6-1
CASRGQGSSPLHF
TGTGCCAGCAGAGGACAGGGAAGTTCACCCCTCCACTTT
>.|.|TRBJ1-5|TRBV28
CASSLPGFNQPQHF
TGTGCCAGCAGTTTACCGGGTTTCAATCAGCCCCAGCATTTT
>.|.|TRBJ2-2|TRBV30
CAWSPIRATLGRGELFF
TGTGCCTGGAGCCCAATCAGGGCTACCCTAGGACGGGGGGAGCTGTTTTTT
>.|few|TRBJ2-6|TRBV12-3/TRBV12-4
CASSLAGAYGANVLTF
TGTGCCAGCAGTTTAGCGGGGGCGTATGGGGCCAACGTCCTGACTTTC
>.|many|TRBJ2-7|TRBV18
CASSRVRGNEQYF
TGTGCCAGCTCGAGGGTTCGGGGTAACGAGCAGTACTTC
>.|many|TRBJ1-2|TRBV2
CASSEFGVSNGYTF
TGTGCCAGCAGTGAATTCGGGGTATCGAATGGCTACACCTTC
>TRBD1|many|TRBJ1-2|TRBV7-2
CASSLADQGARYGYTF
TGTGCCAGCAGCTTAGCGGACCAGGGGGCTAGGTATGGCTACACCTTC
>TRBD1|many|TRBJ1-1|TRBV12-3/TRBV12-4
CASSLGRGHTEAFF
TGTGCCAGCAGTTTAGGCAGGGGGCACACTGAAGCTTTCTTT
>.|many|TRBJ2-7|TRBV20-1
CSARDSRTRYEQYF
TGCAGTGCTAGAGATTCTCGGACGAGGTACGAGCAGTACTTC
>TRBD1|many|TRBJ1-5|TRBV4-1
CASSQEWGQGHQPQHF
TGCGCCAGCAGCCAAGAATGGGGACAGGGTCATCAGCCCCAGCATTTT
>TRBD2|many|TRBJ2-2|TRBV5-1
CASRRNEGTSFTGELFF
TGCGCCAGCAGGAGAAACGAAGGGACTAGCTTTACCGGGGAGCTGTTTTTT
>.|many|TRBJ2-2|TRBV11-3
CASSATTGSGELFF
TGTGCCAGCAGCGCGACTACAGGGTCCGGGGAGCTGTTTTTT